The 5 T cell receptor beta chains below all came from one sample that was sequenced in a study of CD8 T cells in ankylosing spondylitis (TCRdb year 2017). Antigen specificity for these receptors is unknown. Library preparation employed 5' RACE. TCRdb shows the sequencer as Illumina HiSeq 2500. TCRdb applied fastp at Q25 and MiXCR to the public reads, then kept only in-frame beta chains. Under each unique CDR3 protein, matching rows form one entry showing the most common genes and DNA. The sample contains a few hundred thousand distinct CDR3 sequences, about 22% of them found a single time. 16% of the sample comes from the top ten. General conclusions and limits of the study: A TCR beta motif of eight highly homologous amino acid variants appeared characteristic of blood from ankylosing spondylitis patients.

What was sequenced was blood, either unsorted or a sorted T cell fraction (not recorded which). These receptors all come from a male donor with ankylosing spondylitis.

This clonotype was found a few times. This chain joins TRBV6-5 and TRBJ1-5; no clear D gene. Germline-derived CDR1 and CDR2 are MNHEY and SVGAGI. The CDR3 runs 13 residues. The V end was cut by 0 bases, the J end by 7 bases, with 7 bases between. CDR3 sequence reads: CASSYSSRQPQHF. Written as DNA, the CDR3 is TGTGCCAGCAGTTACTCGAGTAGACAGCCCCAGCATTTT.

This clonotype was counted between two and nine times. The CDR3 DNA reads as TGTGCCAGCAGTTACTCCGGGCTAGCGGGGCTAAACAATGAGCAGTTCTTC. Translating it yields CASSYSGLAGLNNEQFF. The chain combines TRBV6-5 with TRBJ2-1, with 9 bases identical to TRBD2. Germline-derived CDR1 and CDR2 are MNHEY and SVGAGI. This CDR3 has 17 amino acids. Trimming at V came to 0 bases and at J to 5 bases, leaving 8 bases not matched to a gene.

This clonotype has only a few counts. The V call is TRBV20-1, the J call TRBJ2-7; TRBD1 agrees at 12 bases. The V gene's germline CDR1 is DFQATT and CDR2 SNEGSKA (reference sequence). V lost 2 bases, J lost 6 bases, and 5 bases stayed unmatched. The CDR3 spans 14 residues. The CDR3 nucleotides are TGCAGTGCTAGACGCCGGGACAGGGGGCCCGAGCAGTACTTC. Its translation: CSARRRDRGPEQYF.

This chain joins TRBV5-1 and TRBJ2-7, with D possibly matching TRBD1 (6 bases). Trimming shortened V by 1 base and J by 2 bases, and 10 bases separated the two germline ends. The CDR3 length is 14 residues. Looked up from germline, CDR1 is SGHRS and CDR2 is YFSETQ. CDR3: CASSLRGSPYEQYF. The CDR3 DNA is TGCGCCAGCAGCTTGAGGGGGAGCCCCTACGAGCAGTACTTC.

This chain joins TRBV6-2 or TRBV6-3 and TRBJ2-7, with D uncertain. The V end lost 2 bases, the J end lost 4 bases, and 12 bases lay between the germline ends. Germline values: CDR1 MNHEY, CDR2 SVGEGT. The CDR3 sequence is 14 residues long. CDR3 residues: CASSYLERQYEQYF. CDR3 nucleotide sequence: TGTGCCAGCAGTTACCTGGAGAGGCAGTACGAGCAGTACTTC.